This TCR beta chain appears in the sequencing data of a study of blood T cell repertoires in COVID-19. Study details: PBMCs, B-cell-depleted T cells, or T cells provided the cDNA or gDNA that made up the material.

The CDR3 is 15 residues long. V was cut by 5 bases and J by 0 bases, with 13 bases left in between. The germline gives CDR1 SGHVS, CDR2 FQNEAQ. Participants were aged about 18 to 95 years, lived in 25 or so US areas, and enrolled virtually. Source study methods: Estimation of nucleated cell counts relied on the amplification of reference gene primers. Sequencing used immunoSEQ multiplex PCR; TCRdb keeps in-frame clones, though not all of them. V and J calls and clone size are those listed in that table; D and trimming were worked out from the DNA. The sample has about 190,000 clones, 65% to 85% seen once.

This receptor was taken from a woman aged 25 to 39 who had been exposed to COVID-19. The sequencing sample was made of PBMCs or T cells enriched from blood (not recorded which). This sequence joins TRBV7-8 and TRBJ1-2; D may be TRBD1 (5 bases). The DNA of the CDR3 is TGTGCCAGCAGCCCCGGGGGGGTAACTAACTATGGCTACACCTTC. This translates into CASSPGGVTNYGYTF.